This TCR beta chain originates from a study of shared clonotypes between healthy human individuals. Germline V gives CDR1 SQVTM, CDR2 ANQGSEA. V lost 7 bases to trimming and J lost 1 base; unmatched junction nucleotides: 4. This CDR3 spans 14 amino acids. Clones were read by immunoSEQ multiplex PCR, and TCRdb kept only the in-frame ones, dropping some. Of about 580,000 clones detected, roughly 98% appear once; the ten largest clones hold 0.3%. CD45RO negativity and positive selection for CCR7 defined naive CD8 cells, a population that excluded terminally differentiated effector memory CD45RA+ cells. Source material: naive CD8+ T cells sorted from blood. V gene TRBV29-1 combines with J gene TRBJ2-2, with 9 positions matching TRBD2. This sequence originates from a man aged 30-40 years in good health. The CDR3 nucleotides read TGCAGCGCCTCGACTAGCGGGAACACCGGGGAGCTGTTTTTT. Translation gives CSASTSGNTGELFF.